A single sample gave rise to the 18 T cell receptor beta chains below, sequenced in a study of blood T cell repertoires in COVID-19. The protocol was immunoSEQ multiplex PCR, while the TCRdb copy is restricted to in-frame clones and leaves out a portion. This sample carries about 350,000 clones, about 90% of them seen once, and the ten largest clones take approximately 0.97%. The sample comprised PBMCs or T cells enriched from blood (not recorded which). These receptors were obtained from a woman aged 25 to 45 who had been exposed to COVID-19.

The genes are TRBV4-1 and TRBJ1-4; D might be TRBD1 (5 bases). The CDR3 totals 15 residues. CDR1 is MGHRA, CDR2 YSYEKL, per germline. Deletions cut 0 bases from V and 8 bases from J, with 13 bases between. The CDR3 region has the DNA TGCGCCAGCAGCCAAGATGGACGGGAGGGGGAAAAACTGTTTTTT. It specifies CASSQDGREGEKLFF.

CDR3 DNA: TGTGCCAGCTCACCACGGGGGCAGGGCAGCCGCGAGCAGTACTTC. Its protein product is CASSPRGQGSREQYF. V is TRBV18 and J is TRBJ2-7, with D possibly being TRBD1 (6 bases). V lost 1 base and J 6 bases, leaving 16 bases between the germline ends. The CDR3 has 15 residues. Germline CDR1 KGHSH, CDR2 LQKENI.

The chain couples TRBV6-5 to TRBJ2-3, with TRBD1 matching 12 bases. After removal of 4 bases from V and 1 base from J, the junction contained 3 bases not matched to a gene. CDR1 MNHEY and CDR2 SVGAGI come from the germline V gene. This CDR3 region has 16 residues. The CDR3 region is CASSSGQGAGTDTQYF. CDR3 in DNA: TGTGCCAGCAGTTCGGGACAGGGGGCCGGCACAGATACGCAGTATTTT.

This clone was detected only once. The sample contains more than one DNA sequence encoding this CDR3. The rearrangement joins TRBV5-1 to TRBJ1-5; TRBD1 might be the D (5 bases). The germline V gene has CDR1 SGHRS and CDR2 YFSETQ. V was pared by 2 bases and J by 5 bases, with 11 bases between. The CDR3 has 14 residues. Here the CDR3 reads CASSLGQGDQPQHF. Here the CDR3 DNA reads TGCGCCAGCAGCTTAGGTCAGGGCGATCAGCCCCAGCATTTT.

The CDR3 nucleotides read TGTGCCAGCAGCCCCAGGGCTAGCGGGAGAGCGGATGAGCAGTTCTTC. This encodes CASSPRASGRADEQFF. The chain uses TRBV9 and TRBJ2-1; 10 positions agree with TRBD2. Germline V gives CDR1 SGDLS, CDR2 YYNGEE. This CDR3 has 16 residues. The trim removed 4 bases at V and 8 bases at J, leaving 12 bases unmatched.

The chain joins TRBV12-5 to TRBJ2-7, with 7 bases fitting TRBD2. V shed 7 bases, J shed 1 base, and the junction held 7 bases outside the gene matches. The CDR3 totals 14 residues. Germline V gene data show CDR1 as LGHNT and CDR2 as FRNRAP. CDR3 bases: TGTGCTAGTGCCCGGGAGGCCCCTTCCTACGAGCAGTACTTC. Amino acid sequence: CASAREAPSYEQYF.

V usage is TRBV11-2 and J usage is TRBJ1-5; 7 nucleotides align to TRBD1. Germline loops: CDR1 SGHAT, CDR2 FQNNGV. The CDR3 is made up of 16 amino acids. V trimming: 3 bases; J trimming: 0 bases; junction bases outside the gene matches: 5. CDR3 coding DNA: TGTGCCAGCAGCTTGACAGGGTTGGATAGCAATCAGCCCCAGCATTTT. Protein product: CASSLTGLDSNQPQHF.

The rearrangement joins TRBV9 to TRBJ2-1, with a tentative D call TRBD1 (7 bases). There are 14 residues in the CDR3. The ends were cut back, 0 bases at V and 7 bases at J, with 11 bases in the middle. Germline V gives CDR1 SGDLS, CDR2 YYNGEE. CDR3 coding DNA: TGTGCCAGCAGCGTAGGGAGGGGGCGGAATGAGCAGTTCTTC. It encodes CASSVGRGRNEQFF.

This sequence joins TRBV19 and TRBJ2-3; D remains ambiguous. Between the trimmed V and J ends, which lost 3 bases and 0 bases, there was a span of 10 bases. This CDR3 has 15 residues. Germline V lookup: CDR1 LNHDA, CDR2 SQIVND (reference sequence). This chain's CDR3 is CASSMAGPSTDTQYF. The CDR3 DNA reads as TGTGCCAGTAGTATGGCTGGGCCTAGCACAGATACGCAGTATTTT.

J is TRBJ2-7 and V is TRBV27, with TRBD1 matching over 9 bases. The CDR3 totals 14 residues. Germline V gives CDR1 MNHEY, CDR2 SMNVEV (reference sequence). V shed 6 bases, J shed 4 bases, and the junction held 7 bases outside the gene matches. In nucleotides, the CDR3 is TGTGCCAGCAGCCCCCCCGACAGGGGGTACGAGCAGTACTTC. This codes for CASSPPDRGYEQYF.

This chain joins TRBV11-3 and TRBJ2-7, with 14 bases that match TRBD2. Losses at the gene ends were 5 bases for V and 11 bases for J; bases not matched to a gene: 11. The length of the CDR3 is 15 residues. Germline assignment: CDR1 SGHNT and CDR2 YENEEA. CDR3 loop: CASSPPGLAGEDEYF. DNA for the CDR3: TGTGCCAGCAGCCCCCCGGGACTAGCGGGAGAGGATGAGTACTTC.

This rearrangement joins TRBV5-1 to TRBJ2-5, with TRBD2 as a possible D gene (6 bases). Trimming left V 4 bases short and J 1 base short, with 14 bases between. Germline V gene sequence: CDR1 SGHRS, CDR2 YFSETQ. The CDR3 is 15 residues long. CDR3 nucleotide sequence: TGCGCCAGCAGCCTGGGGGGACTGCCCCAAGAGACCCAGTACTTC. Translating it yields CASSLGGLPQETQYF. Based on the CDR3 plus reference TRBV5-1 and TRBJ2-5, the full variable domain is KAGVTQTPRYLIKTRGQQVTLSCSPISGHRSVSWYQQTPGQGLQFLFEYFSETQRNKGNFPGRFSGRQFSNSRSEMNVSTLELGDSALYLCASSLGGLPQETQYFGPGTRLLVL.

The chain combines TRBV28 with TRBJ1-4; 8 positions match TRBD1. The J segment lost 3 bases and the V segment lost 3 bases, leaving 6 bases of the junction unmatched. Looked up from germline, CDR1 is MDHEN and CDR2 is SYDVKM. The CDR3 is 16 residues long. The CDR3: CASSFDRGVPNEKLFF. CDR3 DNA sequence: TGTGCCAGCAGTTTTGACAGGGGTGTACCTAATGAAAAACTGTTTTTT.

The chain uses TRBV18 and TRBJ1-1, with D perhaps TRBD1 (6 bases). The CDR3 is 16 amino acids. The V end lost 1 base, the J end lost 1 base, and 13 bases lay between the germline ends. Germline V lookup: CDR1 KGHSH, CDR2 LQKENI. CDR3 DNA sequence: TGTGCCAGCTCACCACTACTTGGACAGAAGAACACTGAAGCTTTCTTT. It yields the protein CASSPLLGQKNTEAFF.

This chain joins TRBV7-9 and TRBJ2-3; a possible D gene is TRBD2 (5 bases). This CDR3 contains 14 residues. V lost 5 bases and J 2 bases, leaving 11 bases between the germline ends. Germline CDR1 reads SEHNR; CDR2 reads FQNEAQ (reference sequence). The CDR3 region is CASSVPSPTDTQYF. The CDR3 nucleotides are TGTGCCAGCAGCGTGCCTAGCCCCACAGATACGCAGTATTTT.

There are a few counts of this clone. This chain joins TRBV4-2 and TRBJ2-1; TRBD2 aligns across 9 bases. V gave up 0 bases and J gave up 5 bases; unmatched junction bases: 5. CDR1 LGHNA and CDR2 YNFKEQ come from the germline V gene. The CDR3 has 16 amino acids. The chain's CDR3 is CASSQETSGYHNEQFF. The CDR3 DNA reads TGTGCCAGCAGCCAAGAAACTAGCGGGTACCACAATGAGCAGTTCTTC.

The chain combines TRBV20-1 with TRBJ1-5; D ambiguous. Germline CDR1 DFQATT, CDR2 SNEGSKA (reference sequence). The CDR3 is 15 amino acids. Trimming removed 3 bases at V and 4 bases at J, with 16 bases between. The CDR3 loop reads CSASKVGLRNQPQHF. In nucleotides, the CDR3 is TGCAGTGCTAGTAAGGTAGGACTACGAAATCAGCCCCAGCATTTT.

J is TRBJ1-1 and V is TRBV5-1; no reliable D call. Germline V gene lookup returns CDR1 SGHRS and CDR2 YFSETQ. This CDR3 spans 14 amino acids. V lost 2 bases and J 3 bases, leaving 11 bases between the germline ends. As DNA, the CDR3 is TGCGCCAGCAGCTTTGGCCAGATATACACTGAAGCTTTCTTT. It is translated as CASSFGQIYTEAFF.